Sequencing of this T cell receptor beta chain was carried out in a study of Ad26.COV2.S vaccination and SARS-CoV-2 variants. Study details: Participants got Ad26.COV2.S intramuscularly, once or twice 56 days apart.

The repertoire was sequenced with immunoSEQ multiplex PCR; TCRdb's copy has only in-frame clones and lacks some. The repertoire has over 400,000 clones, about nine tenths of them found once; the top ten carry more than 3.5%. With 5 bases clipped from V and 6 bases from J, the junction kept 10 bases outside the gene matches. The germline V gene encodes CDR1 SGHTA and CDR2 FQGNSA. The CDR3 has 14 residues. The treatment: some 20 received Ad26.COV2.S at low or high dose, single or two shots; several received placebo; per-sample allocation not given. Following the first vaccine or placebo injection, samples were taken on day 63.

The V and J genes are TRBV7-2 and TRBJ2-7; 7 bases are shared with TRBD1. This TCR was sampled from a person between 18 and 65 years old who received the Ad26.COV2.S COVID-19 vaccine or a placebo. The sequences come from peripheral blood, collected in a trial of Ad26.COV2.S vaccine versus placebo. CDR3 sequence (DNA): TGTGCCAGCAGCACGGACAGGATGGCGTCCGAGCAGTACTTC. The encoded protein is CASSTDRMASEQYF.